This TCR beta chain was profiled in a study of T cells in Graves' hyperthyroidism and ophthalmopathy. The PBMCs studied were ones that came from about 10 ml fresh peripheral blood. Whole-study findings and limits: In simple terms, a model built on 13 V-J features told ophthalmopathy apart from stable hyperthyroidism. In the blood, most expanded thyroid clonotypes above 0.001 appeared as well. Ophthalmopathy, which appeared later, was predicted by the model a median around 6.9 months before onset.

The CDR3 extends over 14 amino acids. The V and J ends lost 5 bases and 8 bases, in that order; junction bases with no gene match: 5. Germline V gene lookup returns CDR1 MDHEN and CDR2 SYDVKM. TCR beta CDR3 regions were amplified from RNA. HTBI primers were used for first-round RT-PCR of the TCR CDR3. Using its own MiXCR run on the multiplex PCR reads, TCRdb lists one record per CDR3 protein. The data show 450,000 to 650,000 distinct CDR3 sequences, 15% to 20% seen once. As regards this clonotype: Its antigen is as yet unknown.

The sequence derives from a woman in her late teens or twenties with Graves' ophthalmopathy. The chain has TRBV28 and TRBJ1-4, with TRBD1 identical over 10 bases. Sequencing was done on a sample of blood. In nucleotides, the CDR3 is TGTGCCAGCAGTCTGGGACAGGGGCTCGAAAAACTGTTTTTT. Its protein is CASSLGQGLEKLFF.